The 9 T cell receptor beta chains presented below share a single source sample, sequenced in a study of blood T cell repertoires in COVID-19. Profiled with immunoSEQ multiplex PCR; TCRdb holds only in-frame clones, not every one. Among some 65,000 clones listed, approximately 85% were seen once. Specimen: peripheral blood. These receptors all stem from an elderly man with acute or convalescent COVID-19.

The chain employs TRBV18 and TRBJ2-7; D call uncertain. The CDR3 is made up of 14 amino acids. Per germline, CDR1 KGHSH and CDR2 LQKENI. V lost 6 bases and J lost 0, with 12 bases in between. The DNA of the CDR3 is TGTGCCAGCTCGGAGCGACTCAGCTCCTACGAGCAGTACTTC. As protein: CASSERLSSYEQYF.

This clone was seen a handful of times. Other DNA sequences in this specimen translate into the identical CDR3. The chain links TRBV18 to TRBJ1-2, with TRBD1 as a possible D gene (5 bases). Trimming shortened V by 3 bases and J by 4 bases, and 9 bases separated the two germline ends. There are 13 residues in the CDR3. Germline assignment: CDR1 KGHSH and CDR2 LQKENI. The CDR3 region has the DNA TGTGCCAGCTCACCCCCAGGGCGCTATGGCTACACCTTC. Its translation: CASSPPGRYGYTF.

J is TRBJ2-3 and V is TRBV5-4; 8 bases line up with TRBD2. This CDR3 has 15 amino acids. Germline assignment: CDR1 SGHNT and CDR2 YYREEE (reference sequence). V was pared by 2 bases and J by 8 bases, with 10 bases of the junction left unmatched. This CDR3 reads CASSFGLAGQGTQYF. The CDR3 DNA is TGTGCCAGCAGCTTTGGCCTAGCGGGTCAGGGTACGCAGTATTTT.

V is TRBV27 and J is TRBJ2-3, with 9 bases lining up with TRBD2. V lost 3 bases, J lost 4 bases, and 8 bases stayed unmatched. Germline V gene sequence: CDR1 MNHEY, CDR2 SMNVEV (reference sequence). The CDR3 contains 16 residues. The CDR3 sequence is CASSFPSAGGADTQYF. In DNA, the CDR3 is TGTGCCAGCAGTTTCCCCTCAGCGGGAGGAGCAGATACGCAGTATTTT.

The chain is built from TRBV6-2 or TRBV6-3 and TRBJ1-1; 8 positions match TRBD1. CDR3 length equals 20 residues. The V gene end was trimmed by 3 bases and the J gene end by 5 bases; junction bases not matched to a gene: 23. Germline assignment: CDR1 MNHEY and CDR2 SVGEGT. The chain's CDR3 is CASSYLWGRGLFVGETEAFF. CDR3 DNA sequence: TGTGCCAGCAGTTATCTGTGGGGCAGGGGGCTATTCGTGGGTGAGACTGAAGCTTTCTTT.

The chain couples TRBV18 to TRBJ2-1; tentatively, D is TRBD2 (5 bases). CDR3 length: 17 amino acids. The V end was cut by 3 bases, the J end by 4 bases, with 19 bases between. Germline CDR1 reads KGHSH; CDR2 reads LQKENI. CDR3 region: CASSPYFLRENYNEQFF. CDR3 sequence (DNA): TGTGCCAGCTCACCCTACTTTTTGAGGGAGAATTACAATGAGCAGTTCTTC.

This clone was seen once. This chain uses TRBV5-1 with TRBJ2-5; 9 bases match TRBD2. This CDR3 is 16 amino acids long. CDR1 and CDR2 (germline): SGHRS, YFSETQ. The V and J ends lost 1 base and 2 bases, in that order; junction bases with no gene match: 6. CDR3 DNA: TGCGCCAGCAGCTTGAGCGGGAGGTCTGGGCAAGAGACCCAGTACTTC. Its translation: CASSLSGRSGQETQYF.

The chain recombines TRBV9 with TRBJ2-6; 8 bases are a match to TRBD1. Germline-derived CDR1 and CDR2 are SGDLS and YYNGEE. The trim removed 8 bases at V and 0 bases at J, leaving 19 bases unmatched. This CDR3 comprises 20 residues. DNA for the CDR3: TGTGCCAGGGTCTCACCCGGGCAGGGGGCTCGTAGCTCTGGGGCCAACGTCCTGACTTTC. Its translation is CARVSPGQGARSSGANVLTF.

The V call is TRBV7-2, the J call TRBJ1-1; 8 nucleotides line up with TRBD1. Per the germline V gene, CDR1 is SGHTA and CDR2 is FQGNSA. V gave up 5 bases and J gave up 11 bases; unmatched junction bases: 10. The CDR3 is made up of 13 amino acids. The DNA of the CDR3 is TGTGCCAGCAGCCGACAGGGGAACGGCGCGGCTTTCTTT. Amino acids: CASSRQGNGAAFF.